This T cell receptor beta chain was recovered during a study of blood T cell repertoires in COVID-19. In the authors' workflow: Estimation of nucleated cell counts was performed using reference gene primer amplification. The method was immunoSEQ multiplex PCR; TCRdb's version includes in-frame clones alone and lacks a portion of them. The V and J calls and clone size were taken over from that table, and D and trimming were inferred from the DNA. This table has roughly 480,000 clones, roughly nine tenths appearing once. Enrolled during active infection, Seattle patients were then followed longitudinally. The CDR3 length is 16 residues. The trim removed 6 bases at V and 0 bases at J, leaving 10 bases unmatched. From germline, CDR1 is LGHDT and CDR2 YNNKEL (reference sequence).

The chain couples TRBV3-1 (or the pseudogene TRBV3-2) to TRBJ1-2, with TRBD1 matching over 7 bases. This receptor was identified in a man between 18 and 35 years old with COVID-19, enrolled during active disease. Input material: peripheral blood. The CDR3: CASRRQGAKTNYGYTF. CDR3 nucleotides: TGTGCCAGCAGAAGACAGGGAGCAAAAACTAACTATGGCTACACCTTC.